This T cell receptor beta chain was sequenced for a study of radiotherapy plus CTLA-4 blockade in lung cancer. Turning to this clone: Its target is not known.

In chemo-refractory metastatic non-small-cell lung cancer, patients got ipilimumab CTLA-4 blockade together with focal radiation. Here immunoSEQ multiplex PCR was the method, and the copy in TCRdb shows in-frame clones only, minus some. Of about 48,000 clones listed, about 86% were seen once; the top ten hold over 15%. Study results and limitations: There was expansion of tumor-derived TCR clones in blood after radiotherapy plus ipilimumab.

CDR1 and CDR2 from the germline V gene are LGHNA and YSLEER. The trim removed 4 bases at V and 3 bases at J, leaving 5 bases unmatched. CDR3 length: 15 amino acids. The TCR comes from a human donor with non-small cell lung cancer that progressed on radiotherapy plus ipilimumab. Some clones in this sample may be carry-over from other donors' samples. The chain recombines TRBV4-3 with TRBJ2-7; TRBD2 matches 11 bases. The source was peripheral blood, collected from a patient treated with radiotherapy plus ipilimumab. The CDR3: CASSRSGTSGYEQYF. The CDR3 coding sequence is TGCGCCAGCAGCCGATCCGGGACTAGCGGCTACGAGCAGTACTTC.